The next 21 T cell receptor beta chains were all read from a single sample in a study of a mutant IDH1 vaccine in newly diagnosed glioma. Their cognate antigens are unknown. Libraries were prepared by immunoSEQ multiplex PCR; TCRdb keeps only in-frame clonotypes and omits some of them. The sample shows 60,000 to 65,000 clones, 83% of them seen only once. Described time point: week 47, end of study. Vaccine doses each comprised 300 ug of mutant IDH1 20-mer peptide, with topical imiquimod. This specimen consisted of PBMCs, obtained from a glioma patient whose treatment included an IDH1 peptide vaccine. The receptors were sampled from a man under 40 with glioma.

V is TRBV6-1 and J is TRBJ2-7; 7 bases map to TRBD2. Germline V gene lookup returns CDR1 MNHNS and CDR2 SASEGT. Trimming cost V 7 bases and J 0 bases; bases outside gene matches: 3. The CDR3 loop spans 13 amino acids. This chain's CDR3 is CASTGGSSYEQYF. In DNA, the CDR3 is TGTGCCAGCACGGGCGGGAGCTCCTACGAGCAGTACTTC.

CDR3 region: CASSFHRSANTGELFF. The CDR3 nucleotides read TGCGCCAGCAGCTTTCACAGGAGCGCGAACACCGGGGAGCTGTTTTTT. The V call is TRBV4-1, the J call TRBJ2-2, with D possibly TRBD1 on 5 matching bases. The CDR3 is 16 residues long. Germline-derived CDR1 and CDR2 are MGHRA and YSYEKL. Trimming removed 5 bases at V and 0 bases at J, with 13 bases between.

The rearrangement joins TRBV11-2 to TRBJ2-5; the D gene is possibly TRBD1 (6 bases). In germline, CDR1 is SGHAT, CDR2 FQNNGV. CDR3 length equals 14 residues. Trimming stripped 5 bases from V and 2 bases from J, with 12 bases between. CDR3 bases: TGTGCCAGCAGCACCTGGACAGATCAAGAGACCCAGTACTTC. This sequence encodes CASSTWTDQETQYF.

CDR3: CASAPHREGQYF. In nucleotides, the CDR3 is TGTGCCAGTGCCCCCCACAGGGAGGGGCAGTACTTC. The chain combines TRBV2 with TRBJ2-7, with a weak D call TRBD2 (7 bases). The CDR3 sequence is 12 residues long. Per the germline V gene, CDR1 is SNHLY and CDR2 is FYNNEI. Trimming removed 9 bases from V and 9 bases from J, with 18 bases in between.

The chain has TRBV25-1 and TRBJ2-7; perhaps D is TRBD1 or TRBD2 (7 bases each). CDR3 length equals 17 residues. Between the trimmed V and J ends, which lost 4 bases and 4 bases, there was a span of 23 bases. Germline CDR1 is MGHDK and CDR2 is SYGVNS. The CDR3 region is CASSGRPYRGGIYEQYF. CDR3 DNA sequence: TGTGCCAGCAGTGGAAGGCCATACAGGGGAGGGATTTACGAGCAGTACTTC.

The chain employs TRBV7-9 and TRBJ1-1; D perhaps matches TRBD1 (5 bases). Germline CDR1 is SEHNR and CDR2 is FQNEAQ (reference sequence). Trimming cost V 5 bases and J 5 bases, with 18 bases left between them. The CDR3 has 15 amino acids. Written as DNA, the CDR3 is TGTGCCAGCAGCCCCCGGGGGAAACCCGGGACTGAAGCTTTCTTT. Its translation is CASSPRGKPGTEAFF.

The chain has TRBV27 and TRBJ2-1; maybe TRBD2 (6 bases). V lost 3 bases to trimming and J lost 0 bases, with 15 bases between them. Germline CDR1 and CDR2: MNHEY and SMNVEV (reference sequence). The CDR3 is made up of 17 amino acids. CDR3 nucleotides: TGTGCCAGCAGTTTCAGGCCTAGCGTATTCTCCTACAATGAGCAGTTCTTC. Protein product: CASSFRPSVFSYNEQFF.

The chain links TRBV27 to TRBJ1-5, with D hard to call. There are 15 residues in the CDR3. V dropped 1 base and J dropped 9 bases, with 16 bases sitting between them. Germline V CDR1 and CDR2: MNHEY, SMNVEV (reference sequence). CDR3 DNA: TGTGCCAGCAGTTTATACGTCGGAGGCCTAGGGCCCCAGCATTTT. It encodes CASSLYVGGLGPQHF.

The CDR3 bases are TGCGCCAGCAGCCAAGGAGGGGCAGGGTTCGATCAGCCCCAGCATTTT. It specifies CASSQGGAGFDQPQHF. The V and J genes are TRBV4-1 and TRBJ1-5; maybe TRBD1 (5 bases). This CDR3 is built from 16 residues. Germline assignment: CDR1 MGHRA and CDR2 YSYEKL. Trimming took 1 base from V and 5 from J, leaving 15 bases between them.

In its sample, this clone was seen a few times. The V call is TRBV19, the J call TRBJ1-2; D call uncertain. This CDR3 region has 14 residues. V dropped 4 bases and J dropped 4 bases, with 13 bases sitting between them. The germline gives CDR1 LNHDA, CDR2 SQIVND (reference sequence). Here the CDR3 DNA reads TGTGCCAGTAGTACCAGGTGGAGTACCTATGGCTACACCTTC. It encodes CASSTRWSTYGYTF.

The chain employs TRBV15 and TRBJ1-2, with TRBD1 identical over 8 bases. Germline V gene data show CDR1 as LNHNV and CDR2 as YYDKDF (reference sequence). The CDR3 is 16 amino acids. V lost 1 base to trimming and J lost 5 bases; unmatched junction nucleotides: 9. The CDR3 reads CATSRGYDRGGYGYTF. The CDR3 bases are TGTGCCACCAGCAGAGGCTACGACAGGGGAGGGTATGGCTACACCTTC.

The chain has TRBV5-1 and TRBJ1-1; no reliable D call. CDR3 size: 13 residues. CDR1 is SGHRS and CDR2 is YFSETQ in the germline V gene. Trimming left V 4 bases short and J 5 bases short, with 12 bases between. The CDR3 loop is CASSALGFTEAFF. The CDR3 region has the DNA TGCGCCAGCAGCGCACTGGGGTTTACTGAAGCTTTCTTT.

The CDR3 DNA sequence: TGTGCCAGTATTTTACAGGGATCTGGAAACACCATATATTTT. It codes for CASILQGSGNTIYF. This chain joins TRBV19 and TRBJ1-3, with a weak D call TRBD1 (6 bases). This CDR3 is built from 14 residues. V lost 7 bases, J lost 1 base, and 11 bases lay in between. Germline-derived CDR1 and CDR2 are LNHDA and SQIVND (reference sequence).

As DNA, the CDR3 is TGTGCCAGCAGCCGTCTGGGGTCGGGCGAAACTGAAGCTTTCTTT. It translates to CASSRLGSGETEAFF. The chain uses TRBV6-1 and TRBJ1-1, with no clear D. This CDR3 is built from 15 residues. Germline V gene lookup returns CDR1 MNHNS and CDR2 SASEGT. V lost 6 bases and J lost 5, with 19 bases in between.

This rearrangement joins TRBV19 to TRBJ2-5; tentative D call: TRBD2 (5 bases). The CDR3 has 12 residues. V gave up 4 bases and J gave up 5 bases, with 8 bases separating them. CDR1 and CDR2 (germline): LNHDA, SQIVND (reference sequence). The CDR3 nucleotides read TGTGCCAGTAGTACCAGAGGGGAGACCCAGTACTTC. Its translation: CASSTRGETQYF. Full variable domain (remainder filled in from reference TRBV19 and TRBJ2-5): DGGITQSPKYLFRKEGQNVTLSCEQNLNHDAMYWYRQDPGQGLRLIYYSQIVNDFQKGDIAEGYSVSREKKESFPLTVTSAQKNPTAFYLCASSTRGETQYFGPGTRLLVL.

This chain joins TRBV7-9 and TRBJ2-7; maybe TRBD2 (5 bases). V was clipped by 6 bases and J by 2 bases, with 8 bases between them. Germline V gives CDR1 SEHNR, CDR2 FQNEAQ (reference sequence). The CDR3 contains 12 residues. Here the CDR3 DNA reads TGTGCCAGCAGAGCCGGGGCCTACGAGCAGTACTTC. Protein sequence: CASRAGAYEQYF.

In this sample, this clone turned up a few times. The chain links TRBV5-4 to TRBJ2-2; D is uncertain. This CDR3 is built from 12 residues. Trimming pared 1 base from V and 6 bases from J, leaving 4 bases between. CDR1 is SGHNT and CDR2 is YYREEE in the germline V gene (reference sequence). In nucleotides, the CDR3 is TGTGCCAGCAGCTTGTTATCCGGGGAGCTGTTTTTT. Amino acids: CASSLLSGELFF.

The rearrangement joins TRBV28 to TRBJ1-3; TRBD1 matches at 9 bases. The CDR3 runs to 16 residues. The germline gives CDR1 MDHEN, CDR2 SYDVKM. J gave up 1 base and V 5 bases, and 6 bases lay outside the gene matches. The CDR3 region is CASSTPGQGSGNTIYF. CDR3 coding DNA: TGTGCCAGCAGTACACCGGGACAGGGATCTGGAAACACCATATATTTT.

The gene calls are TRBV27 and TRBJ1-1; a possible D gene is TRBD1 (5 bases). CDR1 is MNHEY, CDR2 SMNVEV, per germline (reference sequence). V was shortened by 7 bases and J by 0 bases, with 15 bases between the two germline ends. The CDR3 totals 15 residues. CDR3 sequence reads: CASTRGWGMNTEAFF. CDR3 coding DNA: TGTGCCAGCACTCGGGGGTGGGGTATGAACACTGAAGCTTTCTTT.

This chain joins TRBV18 and TRBJ2-2; 8 nucleotides line up with TRBD1. The CDR3 is made up of 15 amino acids. Germline CDR1 is KGHSH and CDR2 is LQKENI. V lost 4 bases and J lost 2; bases outside the gene matches: 3. The CDR3 DNA follows: TGTGCCAGCTCACGGGGACAGGCAAACACCGGGGAGCTGTTTTTT. Translation gives CASSRGQANTGELFF.

This clone was seen only a few times. The chain is built from TRBV2 and TRBJ1-1, with D hard to call. The ends were cut back, 8 bases at V and 1 base at J, with 8 bases in the middle. The CDR3 runs 12 residues. Germline-derived CDR1 and CDR2 are SNHLY and FYNNEI. The CDR3 DNA follows: TGTGCCAGCCGCTTACCGAACACTGAAGCTTTCTTT. Protein product: CASRLPNTEAFF. Full variable domain (missing parts from reference TRBV2 and TRBJ1-1): EPEVTQTPSHQVTQMGQEVILRCVPISNHLYFYWYRQILGQKVEFLVSFYNNEISEKSEIFDDQFSVERPDGSNFTLKIRSTKLEDSAMYFCASRLPNTEAFFGQGTRLTVV.